A single sample gave rise to the 31 T cell receptor beta chains below, sequenced in a study of blood T cells in healthy people across ages. A sample-barcoded 5' primer and a J-beta primer mix were used in a second PCR of roughly 6 to 11 cycles. TCRdb re-analysed the 5' RACE reads in MiXCR, keeping a single row per CDR3 protein. Here the sample spans around 900,000 distinct CDR3 sequences, less than 35% being singletons. Sequencing was carried out using blood. These receptors were collected from a woman at least 80 years old in good health.

This clonotype was counted many times. The J gene is TRBJ2-7, the V gene TRBV5-6, with D possibly matching TRBD1 (5 bases). The CDR3 length is 13 residues. Germline CDR1 and CDR2: SGHDT and YYEEEE. The V end lost 2 bases, the J end lost 2 bases, and 8 bases lay between the germline ends. CDR3: CASSFRVTYEQYF. The CDR3 region has the DNA TGTGCCAGCAGCTTCAGGGTAACCTACGAGCAGTACTTC.

This clonotype showed up many times. This rearrangement joins TRBV12-3 or TRBV12-4 to TRBJ2-7; the D gene could be TRBD1 or TRBD2 (5 bases each). The CDR3 covers 12 residues. Trimming left V 7 bases short and J 6 bases short, with 13 bases between. The CDR3 reads CASTSGQSEQYF. The CDR3 region has the DNA TGTGCCAGCACCAGCGGACAATCCGAGCAGTACTTC.

The J gene is TRBJ1-2, the V gene TRBV9, with no clear D. V lost 0 bases, J lost 4 bases, and 10 bases lay in between. The CDR3 covers 14 residues. Germline-derived CDR1 and CDR2 are SGDLS and YYNGEE. This CDR3 is CASSVAHEAYGYTF. CDR3 nucleotide sequence: TGTGCCAGCAGCGTAGCCCACGAGGCCTATGGCTACACCTTC.

Points on this clonotype: One junction end does not reproduce the germline sequence, and a read error may be involved. This chain joins TRBV12-3 or TRBV12-4 and TRBJ2-7, with TRBD1 identical over 10 bases. The CDR3 is made up of 15 amino acids. CDR3 sequence reads: CASGLGQGVPYEQYF. CDR3 sequence (DNA): TGTGCCAGCGGTTTAGGACAGGGGGTACCTTACGAGCAGTACTTC.

This clonotype was recorded at least ten times. The chain carries TRBV9 and TRBJ2-1; D unclear. Trimming cost V 0 bases and J 6 bases, with 7 bases left between them. CDR3 length: 13 amino acids. The V gene's germline CDR1 is SGDLS and CDR2 YYNGEE. CDR3 amino acids: CASSVVVGNEQFF. The CDR3 nucleotides are TGTGCCAGCAGCGTAGTTGTGGGCAATGAGCAGTTCTTC.

Worth noting for this clonotype: One end of the junction varies from germline; a read error may be responsible. J is TRBJ1-6 and V is TRBV3-1; tentatively, D is TRBD1 (6 bases). This CDR3 has 15 amino acids. CDR1 is LGHDT and CDR2 is YNNKEL in the germline V gene (reference sequence). CDR3 region: CVSSQDSQGSSPLHF. The CDR3 bases are TGTGTCAGCAGCCAAGATTCACAGGGCTCATCACCCCTCCACTTT.

Worth noting for this clonotype: Given a much more abundant clone one base away, this may be a read error. This rearrangement joins TRBV20-1 to TRBJ2-7, with TRBD2 identical over 12 bases. Germline CDR1 reads DFQATT; CDR2 reads SNEGSKA (reference sequence). The CDR3 extends over 15 amino acids. The trim removed 0 bases at V and 11 bases at J, leaving 11 bases unmatched. In DNA, the CDR3 is TGCAGTGCTAGAGACCCTAGCGGGGGGGCCTCTGTTGAGTACTTC. It yields the protein CSARDPSGGASVEYF.

This chain uses TRBV4-3 with TRBJ2-1, with D perhaps matching TRBD2 (7 bases). V lost 0 bases and J 6 bases, leaving 15 bases between the germline ends. Germline V gene sequence: CDR1 LGHNA, CDR2 YSLEER. This CDR3 comprises 16 residues. The CDR3 DNA reads TGCGCCAGCAGCCAAGAAGGGGGGGGCTTTTGCAATGAGCAGTTCTTC. Its protein product is CASSQEGGGFCNEQFF.

As for this clonotype: A read error is possible here, since a much larger clone lies one base away. The rearrangement uses TRBV12-3 or TRBV12-4 and TRBJ2-3; no definite D call. This CDR3 comprises 15 residues. DNA for the CDR3: TGTGCCGGCAGTTTATCAGGCAGAAGCACAGATACGCAGTATTTT. It encodes CAGSLSGRSTDTQYF.

The chain carries TRBV7-2 and TRBJ1-2; D not certain. V lost 5 bases and J 2 bases, leaving 15 bases between the germline ends. This CDR3 region has 15 residues. CDR1 is SGHTA and CDR2 is FQGNSA in the germline V gene. The DNA of the CDR3 is TGTGCCAGCAGCCAATCGACGGGGATCAACTATGGCTACACCTTC. It translates to CASSQSTGINYGYTF.

This clonotype was counted a few times. A read error may be the cause here, since a much bigger clone is one base away. This chain uses TRBV7-8 with TRBJ1-2; 8 nucleotides match TRBD1. Germline values: CDR1 SGHVS, CDR2 FQNEAQ. V shed 5 bases, J shed 3 bases, and the junction held 8 bases outside the gene matches. CDR3 length: 15 residues. The CDR3, as DNA: TGTGCCAGCAGCCCCCGGACAGGGCTGGACTATGGCTACACCTTC. Its protein product is CASSPRTGLDYGYTF.

This clonotype was seen many times. The chain employs TRBV5-1 and TRBJ2-3; maybe TRBD2 (5 bases). Germline lookup yields CDR1 SGHRS and CDR2 YFSETQ. The length of the CDR3 is 15 residues. Deletions cut 0 bases from V and 1 base from J, with 9 bases between. The CDR3 DNA reads as TGCGCCAGCAGCTTGGGTCTAGCCCGCACAGATACGCAGTATTTT. Translated, it gives CASSLGLARTDTQYF.

The chain employs TRBV5-6 and TRBJ1-1; D might be TRBD1 (5 bases). This CDR3 is built from 17 residues. Germline loops: CDR1 SGHDT, CDR2 YYEEEE. The ends were cut back, 4 bases at V and 4 bases at J, with 23 bases in the middle. For the CDR3, the DNA is TGTGCCAGCAGCCCCTTGCAGGGACCAGCTTGGAGCACTGAAGCTTTCTTT. This codes for CASSPLQGPAWSTEAFF. Full variable domain (outside the CDR3, taken from reference TRBV5-6 and TRBJ1-1): DAGVTQSPTHLIKTRGQQVTLRCSPKSGHDTVSWYQQALGQGPQFIFQYYEEEERQRGNFPDRFSGHQFPNYSSELNVNALLLGDSALYLCASSPLQGPAWSTEAFFGQGTRLTVV.

The CDR3 DNA follows: TGTGCCAGCAGCGGCTCCACCCGGGACAGCTCCTACAATGAGCAGTACTTC. This sequence encodes CASSGSTRDSSYNEQYF. The V call is TRBV6-1, the J call TRBJ2-4; 7 positions match TRBD1. CDR3 length equals 17 residues. V lost 6 bases and J lost 13; bases outside the gene matches: 24. CDR1 and CDR2 (germline): MNHNS, SASEGT.

This clonotype has just a few counts. Here the CDR3 reads CASSQGVGLNEQYF. The CDR3 nucleotides read TGTGCCAGCAGCCAAGGGGTGGGCTTGAACGAGCAGTACTTC. The V call is TRBV3-1, the J call TRBJ2-7; D unclear. Germline values: CDR1 LGHDT, CDR2 YNNKEL (reference sequence). V dropped 1 base and J dropped 5 bases, with 12 bases sitting between them. The CDR3 is 14 residues long.

A word on this clonotype: Given a much more abundant clone one base away, this may be a read error. The V and J genes are TRBV14 and TRBJ2-6; D assignment may be TRBD1 or TRBD2 (5 bases each). This CDR3 is 16 amino acids long. From germline, CDR1 is SGHDN and CDR2 FVKESK. CDR3 sequence: CAGSQVPGTGANVLTF. Written as DNA, the CDR3 is TGTGCCGGCAGCCAAGTGCCCGGGACCGGGGCCAACGTCCTGACTTTC.

This clonotype occurred many times. The chain joins TRBV7-8 to TRBJ2-3; 13 positions match TRBD2. V shed 4 bases, J shed 8 bases, and the junction held 9 bases outside the gene matches. This CDR3 has 16 amino acids. Germline loops: CDR1 SGHVS, CDR2 FQNEAQ. CDR3 DNA sequence: TGTGCCAGCAGCTCGGGACTAGCGGGGAGGCTGGCTACGCAGTATTTT. Translated, it gives CASSSGLAGRLATQYF.

Ten or more counts support this clonotype. The V and J genes are TRBV5-1 and TRBJ2-7; unclear D gene. Germline values: CDR1 SGHRS, CDR2 YFSETQ. Trimming took off 4 bases at V and 0 bases at J, with 11 bases between the two ends. The CDR3 has 14 residues. The CDR3 loop reads CASSADASSYEQYF. The CDR3 nucleotides read TGCGCCAGCAGCGCGGACGCGAGCTCCTACGAGCAGTACTTC.

For the CDR3, the DNA is TGTGCCAGCAGTTTCCGCAGGGGCCGCCCCGGGTATGGCTACACCTTC. Translating it yields CASSFRRGRPGYGYTF. The chain has TRBV28 and TRBJ1-2; D may be TRBD1 (6 bases). The germline V and J ends were trimmed by 3 bases and 5 bases, with 19 bases remaining between them. The CDR3 runs 16 residues. Germline V CDR1 and CDR2: MDHEN, SYDVKM.

As concerns this clonotype: Possible read error: a much larger clone is one base away. The CDR3 DNA reads TGCAGTGCCCACCTGACAGAAGCCTATGGCTACACCTTC. Encoded protein: CSAHLTEAYGYTF. The chain uses TRBV20-1 and TRBJ1-2; weak D call: TRBD1 (5 bases). Germline V CDR1 and CDR2: DFQATT, SNEGSKA (reference sequence). This CDR3 region has 13 residues. V lost 6 bases and J 4 bases, leaving 15 bases between the germline ends.

On this clonotype itself: A much more abundant neighbour one base away suggests this may be a read error. The chain has TRBV5-1 and TRBJ1-6; D is unclear. Germline V gives CDR1 SGHRS, CDR2 YFSETQ. The CDR3 runs to 14 residues. Trimming took 3 bases from V and 5 from J, leaving 9 bases between them. The CDR3 bases are TGCGCCAGCAGCTGGAACGGGAATAATTCACCCCTCCACTTT. Translated, it gives CASSWNGNNSPLHF.

This rearrangement joins TRBV20-1 to TRBJ2-2; D uncertain. The CDR3 is 16 amino acids. Germline V CDR1 and CDR2: DFQATT, SNEGSKA (reference sequence). V shed 1 base and J shed 4 bases, with 16 bases lying between them. Here the CDR3 DNA reads TGCAGTGCTAGAGTTCGGAAGGGATTTGGCACCGGGGAGCTGTTTTTT. It encodes CSARVRKGFGTGELFF.

This chain uses TRBV12-3 or TRBV12-4 with TRBJ1-2; possible D gene TRBD1, 6 bases. V shed 7 bases and J shed 4 bases, with 10 bases lying between them. This CDR3 is 12 amino acids long. CDR3 sequence (DNA): TGTGCCAGCACGCAGGGGCCCTATGGCTACACCTTC. Protein sequence: CASTQGPYGYTF.

This clonotype has just a few counts. The chain has TRBV3-1 and TRBJ2-1; the D gene is possibly TRBD1 (5 bases). The V end was cut by 3 bases, the J end by 8 bases, with 14 bases between. Germline loops: CDR1 LGHDT, CDR2 YNNKEL (reference sequence). This CDR3 contains 14 residues. The CDR3 reads CASSQGTGRYEQFF. The CDR3 DNA reads TGTGCCAGCAGCCAGGGCACAGGTAGGTATGAGCAGTTCTTC.

At least ten counts were recorded for this clonotype. The chain carries TRBV7-9 and TRBJ2-1; 7 bases are shared with TRBD2. The junction had 13 bases not matched to a gene; V was cut back by 5 bases and J by 12 bases. The CDR3 is 14 amino acids. The germline CDR1 and CDR2 sequences are SEHNR and FQNEAQ (reference sequence). The CDR3 DNA is TGTGCCAGCAGCCCCTCAAGTATTGAGCGGGGGCAGTTCTTC. It yields the protein CASSPSSIERGQFF.

Details on this clonotype: Germline is not matched at one junction end, which may reflect a read error. The chain has TRBV24-1 and TRBJ2-5; TRBD1 is a possible D gene (6 bases). This CDR3 is built from 16 residues. Germline V gene lookup returns CDR1 KGHDR and CDR2 SFDVKD. DNA for the CDR3: TGTACCACCAGTGCCACCCTGGGGGCGGACGGAGAGACCCAGTACTTC. Translated, it gives CTTSATLGADGETQYF.

This clonotype appeared many times. V is TRBV12-3 or TRBV12-4 and J is TRBJ1-2; the D is unclear. The CDR3 spans 12 residues. V lost 5 bases to trimming and J lost 8 bases, with 12 bases between them. CDR3 bases: TGTGCCAGCAGTCCGCTTGATCGGGGCTACACCTTC. It codes for CASSPLDRGYTF.

This clonotype came up once. This may be a read error: a much more frequent sequence differs by one nucleotide. The chain links TRBV7-2 to TRBJ2-1; no clear D. CDR1 and CDR2 (germline): SGHTA, FQGNSA. This CDR3 comprises 14 residues. Between the trimmed V and J ends, which lost 7 bases and 8 bases, there was a span of 18 bases. Here the CDR3 reads CASNVLFVAHEQFF. CDR3 in DNA: TGTGCCAGCAACGTACTTTTTGTTGCCCATGAGCAGTTCTTC. Using reference TRBV7-2 and TRBJ2-1 for the parts outside the CDR3, the full variable domain is GAGVSQSPSNKVTEKGKDVELRCDPISGHTALYWYRQSLGQGLEFLIYFQGNSAPDKSGLPSDRFSAERTGGSVSTLTIQRTQQEDSAVYLCASNVLFVAHEQFFGPGTRLTVL.

The CDR3 spells CASSQDPQGFSYNSPLHF. DNA of the CDR3: TGCGCCAGCAGCCAAGATCCGCAGGGGTTCTCCTATAATTCACCCCTCCACTTT. The chain recombines TRBV4-1 with TRBJ1-6; D is perhaps TRBD1 (6 bases). CDR3 size: 18 residues. Trimming took 0 bases from V and 0 from J, leaving 12 bases between them. CDR1 and CDR2 from the germline V gene are MGHRA and YSYEKL.

The chain joins TRBV11-2 to TRBJ2-1, with no clear D. Trimming cost V 7 bases and J 3 bases, with 13 bases left between them. Germline CDR1 and CDR2: SGHAT and FQNNGV. The CDR3 has 14 amino acids. The CDR3: CASNRGANYNEQFF. CDR3 sequence (DNA): TGTGCCAGCAACCGCGGAGCGAACTACAATGAGCAGTTCTTC.

This clonotype came up many times. V is TRBV9 and J is TRBJ2-3; 13 bases fit TRBD2. After removal of 3 bases from V and 2 bases from J, the junction contained 6 bases not matched to a gene. In germline, CDR1 is SGDLS, CDR2 YYNGEE. This CDR3 comprises 17 residues. The CDR3 sequence: CASSARGLAGNTDTQYF. In DNA, the CDR3 is TGTGCCAGCAGCGCCCGGGGACTAGCGGGGAACACAGATACGCAGTATTTT.